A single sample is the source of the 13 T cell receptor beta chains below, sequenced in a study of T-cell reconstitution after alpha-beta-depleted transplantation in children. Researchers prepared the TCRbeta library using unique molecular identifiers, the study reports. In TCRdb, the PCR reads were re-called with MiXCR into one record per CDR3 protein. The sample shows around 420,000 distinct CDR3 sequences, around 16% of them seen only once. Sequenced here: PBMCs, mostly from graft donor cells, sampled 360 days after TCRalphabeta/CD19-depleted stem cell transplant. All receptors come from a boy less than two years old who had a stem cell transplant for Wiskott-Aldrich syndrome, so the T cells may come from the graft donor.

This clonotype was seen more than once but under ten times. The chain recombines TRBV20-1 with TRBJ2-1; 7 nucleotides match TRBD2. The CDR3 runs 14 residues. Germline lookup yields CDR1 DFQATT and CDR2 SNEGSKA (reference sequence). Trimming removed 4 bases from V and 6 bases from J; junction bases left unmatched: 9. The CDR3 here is CSAKGLVPLNEQFF. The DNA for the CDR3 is TGCAGTGCTAAAGGACTAGTCCCCCTCAATGAGCAGTTCTTC.

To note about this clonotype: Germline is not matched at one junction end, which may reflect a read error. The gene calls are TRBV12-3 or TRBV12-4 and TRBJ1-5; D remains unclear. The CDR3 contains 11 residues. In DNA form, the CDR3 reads TGTGCCAGCAGTTTGGGAAAGCCCCATCATTTT. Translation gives CASSLGKPHHF.

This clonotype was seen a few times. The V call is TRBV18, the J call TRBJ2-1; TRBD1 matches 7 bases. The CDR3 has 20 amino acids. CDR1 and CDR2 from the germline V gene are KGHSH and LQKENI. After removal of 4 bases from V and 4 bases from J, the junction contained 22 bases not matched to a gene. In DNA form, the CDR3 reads TGTGCCAGCTCACGCTCTCCGGGACAGAGGGTTGTGGGCTTATACAATGAGCAGTTCTTC. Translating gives CASSRSPGQRVVGLYNEQFF.

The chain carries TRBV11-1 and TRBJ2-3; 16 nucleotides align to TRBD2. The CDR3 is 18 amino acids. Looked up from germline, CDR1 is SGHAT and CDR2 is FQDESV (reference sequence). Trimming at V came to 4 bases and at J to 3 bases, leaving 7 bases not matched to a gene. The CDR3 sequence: CASSSGTSGRGRTDTQYF. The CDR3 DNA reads TGTGCCAGCAGCTCTGGGACTAGCGGGAGGGGAAGGACAGATACGCAGTATTTT.

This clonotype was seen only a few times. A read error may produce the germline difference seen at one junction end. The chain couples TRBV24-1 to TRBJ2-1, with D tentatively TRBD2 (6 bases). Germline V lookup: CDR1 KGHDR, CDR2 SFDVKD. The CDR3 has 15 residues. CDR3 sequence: CATSDSRDSHNEQFF. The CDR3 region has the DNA TGTGCCACCAGTGACTCCCGGGACTCCCACAATGAGCAGTTCTTC.

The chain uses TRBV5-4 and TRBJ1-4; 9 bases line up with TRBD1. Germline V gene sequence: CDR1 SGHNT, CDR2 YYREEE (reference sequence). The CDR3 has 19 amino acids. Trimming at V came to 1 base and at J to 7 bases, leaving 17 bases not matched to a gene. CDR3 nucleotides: TGTGCCAGCAGCTTGAAAAACCCCTTGACAGGGGGTTGGAGTGAAAAACTGTTTTTT. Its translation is CASSLKNPLTGGWSEKLFF.

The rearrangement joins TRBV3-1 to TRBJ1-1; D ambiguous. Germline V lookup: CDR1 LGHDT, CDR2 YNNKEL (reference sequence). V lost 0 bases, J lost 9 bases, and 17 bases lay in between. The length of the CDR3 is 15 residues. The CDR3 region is CASSQDMARMNQAFF. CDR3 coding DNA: TGTGCCAGCAGCCAAGATATGGCCAGGATGAACCAAGCTTTCTTT.

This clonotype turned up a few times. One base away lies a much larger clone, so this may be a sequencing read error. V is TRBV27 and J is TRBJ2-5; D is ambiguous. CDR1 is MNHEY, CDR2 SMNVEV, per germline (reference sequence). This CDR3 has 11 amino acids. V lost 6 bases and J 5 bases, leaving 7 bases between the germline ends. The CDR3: CASRFEETQYF. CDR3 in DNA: TGTGCCAGCAGATTTGAGGAGACCCAGTACTTC.

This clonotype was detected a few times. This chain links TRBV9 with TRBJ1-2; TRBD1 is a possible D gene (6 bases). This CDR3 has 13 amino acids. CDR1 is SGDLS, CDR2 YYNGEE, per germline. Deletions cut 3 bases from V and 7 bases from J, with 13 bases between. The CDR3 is CASSADRRFGYTF. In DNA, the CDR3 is TGTGCCAGCAGCGCCGACAGGAGGTTTGGCTACACCTTC.

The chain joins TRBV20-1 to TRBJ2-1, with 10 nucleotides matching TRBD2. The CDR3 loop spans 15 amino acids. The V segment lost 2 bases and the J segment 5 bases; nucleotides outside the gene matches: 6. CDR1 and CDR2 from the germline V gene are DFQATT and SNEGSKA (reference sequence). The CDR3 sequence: CSARNLAGGHNEQFF. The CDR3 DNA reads TGCAGTGCTAGAAATTTAGCGGGGGGACACAATGAGCAGTTCTTC.

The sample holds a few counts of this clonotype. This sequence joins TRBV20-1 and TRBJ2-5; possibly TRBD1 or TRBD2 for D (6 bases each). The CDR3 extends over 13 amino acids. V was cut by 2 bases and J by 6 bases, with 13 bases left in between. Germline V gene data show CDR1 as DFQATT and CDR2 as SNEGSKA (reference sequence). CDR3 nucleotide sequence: TGCAGTGCTAGACTCACAGGGAGGCAGACCCAGTACTTC. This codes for CSARLTGRQTQYF.

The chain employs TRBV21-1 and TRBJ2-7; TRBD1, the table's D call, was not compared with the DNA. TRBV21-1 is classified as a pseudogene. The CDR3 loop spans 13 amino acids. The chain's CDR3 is CASSKRGSYEQYF. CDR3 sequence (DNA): TGTGCCAGCAGCAAACGGGGCAGCTACGAGCAGTACTTC.

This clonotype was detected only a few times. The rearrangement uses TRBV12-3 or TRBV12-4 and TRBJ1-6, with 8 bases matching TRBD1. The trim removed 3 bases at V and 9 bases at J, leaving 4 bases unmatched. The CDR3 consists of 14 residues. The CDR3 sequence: CASSFRTGGSPLHF. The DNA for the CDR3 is TGTGCCAGCAGTTTTAGAACAGGGGGTTCACCCCTCCACTTT.